A single sample is the source of the 5 T cell receptor beta chains below, sequenced in a study of long-term antiretroviral therapy in people with HIV. Samples were assayed with immunoSEQ v3.0 at survey level. The repertoire was sequenced with immunoSEQ multiplex PCR; TCRdb's copy has only in-frame clones and lacks some. The sample yields around 21,000 clones, roughly 80% seen once. Sequences were derived from unsorted PBMCs, sampled 0.2 years after starting antiretroviral therapy. All receptors come from a woman under 40 with HIV.

In this sample, this clone turned up once. This chain connects TRBV11-2 to TRBJ2-5, with unresolved D. Germline-derived CDR1 and CDR2 are SGHAT and FQNNGV. The CDR3 consists of 16 residues. Deletions cut 0 bases from V and 2 bases from J, with 13 bases between. CDR3 sequence: CASSLEIVGLQETQYF. The CDR3 DNA is TGTGCCAGCAGCTTAGAGATAGTGGGGTTGCAAGAGACCCAGTACTTC. The whole variable domain, remainder taken from reference TRBV11-2 and TRBJ2-5, is EAGVAQSPRYKIIEKRQSVAFWCNPISGHATLYWYQQILGQGPKLLIQFQNNGVVDDSQLPKDRFSAERLKGVDSTLKIQPAKLEDSAVYLCASSLEIVGLQETQYFGPGTRLLVL.

The chain joins TRBV19 to TRBJ1-3, with unresolved D. The V end lost 5 bases, the J end lost 3 bases, and 14 bases lay between the germline ends. Germline V gene lookup returns CDR1 LNHDA and CDR2 SQIVND (reference sequence). The CDR3 covers 15 residues. CDR3 region: CASSGRMLYGNTIYF. The CDR3 nucleotides read TGTGCCAGTAGTGGACGGATGCTGTATGGAAACACCATATATTTT.

This clone was observed once. The CDR3 loop reads CASSPPGPRNTEAFF. CDR3 nucleotides: TGTGCCAGCAGCCCCCCCGGGCCGCGGAACACTGAAGCTTTCTTT. V gene TRBV9 combines with J gene TRBJ1-1, with unresolved D. In germline, CDR1 is SGDLS, CDR2 YYNGEE. The length of the CDR3 is 15 residues. Between the trimmed V and J ends, which lost 4 bases and 1 base, there was a span of 14 bases.

The V call is TRBV10-1, the J call TRBJ2-7; 10 bases map to TRBD1. Germline assignment: CDR1 WNHNN and CDR2 SYGVQD (reference sequence). The J segment lost 4 bases and the V segment lost 6 bases, leaving 3 bases of the junction unmatched. This CDR3 has 13 amino acids. In DNA form, the CDR3 reads TGCGCCAGCAGCGAGGACAGGGGGTACGAGCAGTACTTC. Translated: CASSEDRGYEQYF.

The rearrangement links TRBV30 to TRBJ2-7, with a possible D match to TRBD1 (6 bases). Germline CDR1 reads GTSNPN; CDR2 reads SVGIG (reference sequence). The CDR3 is 13 residues long. Deletions cut 0 bases from V and 3 bases from J, with 9 bases between. The CDR3 DNA reads as TGTGCCTGGAGTGTAATGACAGGCTACGAGCAGTACTTC. Its translation is CAWSVMTGYEQYF.